Listed below are T cell receptor beta chains from one sample, sequenced in a study of blood T cell repertoires in COVID-19. The protocol was immunoSEQ multiplex PCR, while the TCRdb copy is restricted to in-frame clones and leaves out a portion. This table holds 65,000 to 80,000 clones, more than 75% found once. Sequencing used peripheral blood. The receptors were gathered from a human donor in a cohort sampled during active COVID-19. CDR3s leave out the opening cysteine and the closing phenylalanine or tryptophan. Each record gives: V gene, J gene, CDR3 protein.

V: TRBV18
J: TRBJ1-1
CDR3: ASSRAQGYTEAF

V: TRBV18
J: TRBJ1-2
CDR3: ASSLYGQGDGYT

V: TRBV18
J: TRBJ2-5
CDR3: ASSPGFGTEETQY

V: TRBV2
J: TRBJ2-1
CDR3: ASSRTGPSYNEQF

V: TRBV6-6
J: TRBJ1-1
CDR3: ASSPSSSDRAAGEAF

V: TRBV5-1
J: TRBJ2-7
CDR3: ASSVGQGARPYEQY

V: TRBV28
J: TRBJ1-1
CDR3: ASSYVGGGRAF

V: TRBV11-2
J: TRBJ1-2
CDR3: ASSKSSQGGYYGYT

V: TRBV7-3
J: TRBJ2-5
CDR3: ASSLRSPETQY

V: TRBV11-2
J: TRBJ1-3
CDR3: ASSPRTAGNTIY

V: TRBV5-1
J: TRBJ2-1
CDR3: ASGEDNEQF

V: TRBV7-8
J: TRBJ1-1
CDR3: ASSLGTPNTEAF

V: TRBV24-1
J: TRBJ2-5
CDR3: ATSDLGQMGSGTQY

V: TRBV6-5
J: TRBJ2-7
CDR3: ASSFTSGAVYEQY

V: TRBV7-9
J: TRBJ2-7
CDR3: ASSWGGAHEQY

V: TRBV9
J: TRBJ1-4
CDR3: ASSARGHQLSTNEKLF

V: TRBV30
J: TRBJ1-1
CDR3: AWTRVMDTEAF

V: TRBV2
J: TRBJ2-2
CDR3: ASKLAGGELF

V: TRBV19
J: TRBJ2-3
CDR3: ASSIGDKLISDTQY

V: TRBV5-1
J: TRBJ1-3
CDR3: ASSLGSAGGNTIY

V: TRBV24-1
J: TRBJ1-2
CDR3: ATSDPRSTGNYGYT

V: TRBV2
J: TRBJ2-1
CDR3: ASSDQGAGYEQF

V: TRBV6-1
J: TRBJ1-1
CDR3: ASSEADRRTEAF

V: TRBV5-1
J: TRBJ2-2
CDR3: ASSFANTGELF

V: TRBV15
J: TRBJ1-2
CDR3: ATSRAGTLGYT

V: TRBV7-8
J: TRBJ2-7
CDR3: ASSLRTGRGSYEQY

V: TRBV4-1
J: TRBJ1-2
CDR3: ASSQDVAVYGYT

V: TRBV5-1
J: TRBJ2-3
CDR3: ASSFYLTSGATDTQY

V: TRBV6-1
J: TRBJ2-5
CDR3: ASSEGRRSVAPEETQY

V: TRBV7-8
J: TRBJ2-5
CDR3: ASGSAEETQY

V: TRBV25-1
J: TRBJ2-5
CDR3: ASSSSLGTSGEETQY

V: TRBV18
J: TRBJ2-5
CDR3: ASSPRRDQETQY

V: TRBV6-5
J: TRBJ2-1
CDR3: ASSPGQGVNEQF

V: TRBV2
J: TRBJ1-6
CDR3: ASSPGSYNSPLH

V: TRBV6-4
J: TRBJ1-1
CDR3: ASSEQPMNTEAF

V: TRBV10-3
J: TRBJ2-3
CDR3: AIRQQTSTDTQY

V: TRBV3-1/TRBV3-2
J: TRBJ2-5
CDR3: ASSQGGLAGQETQY

V: TRBV6-2/TRBV6-3
J: TRBJ2-5
CDR3: ASSYSISSGRMETQY

V: TRBV24-1
J: TRBJ2-5
CDR3: ATSDSGGQETQY

V: TRBV6-5
J: TRBJ1-5
CDR3: ASSSGQGPFQPQH

V: TRBV2
J: TRBJ2-3
CDR3: ASRKQGFGDTQY

V: TRBV12-5
J: TRBJ1-1
CDR3: ASGLGQGVNTEAF

V: TRBV27
J: TRBJ1-3
CDR3: ASRSAALGNTIY

V: TRBV5-1
J: TRBJ2-2
CDR3: ASSLGTFGGSSGELF

V: TRBV20-1
J: TRBJ1-2
CDR3: SARGNGYT

V: TRBV10-1
J: TRBJ1-5
CDR3: ASSDSLGDQPQH

V: TRBV3-1/TRBV3-2
J: TRBJ2-5
CDR3: ASSPRGRGNKETQY

V: TRBV19
J: TRBJ2-7
CDR3: ASSILGLASEQY

V: TRBV5-1
J: TRBJ1-2
CDR3: ASSIGQGNYGYT

V: TRBV3-1/TRBV3-2
J: TRBJ2-4
CDR3: ASSQERTVKNIQY

V: TRBV29-1
J: TRBJ2-7
CDR3: SVWTGGTYEQY

V: TRBV2
J: TRBJ2-2
CDR3: ASSDYGGSTGELF

V: TRBV10-2
J: TRBJ1-2
CDR3: ASSVSTPKKAGRYT